These 2 T cell receptor beta chains were all obtained from the same sample, sequenced in a study of OX40 agonist ivuxolimab in advanced cancers. Sequencing used immunoSEQ multiplex PCR; TCRdb keeps in-frame clones, though not all of them. The table records some 74,000 clones, roughly four fifths of them present only once. This specimen was CD4+ or CD8+ T cells sorted from blood, taken in a trial of the OX40 agonist ivuxolimab. All receptors derive from an adult with an advanced solid tumor such as melanoma, head and neck, liver or kidney cancer.

The chain joins TRBV28 to TRBJ2-6; no reliable D call. Germline V gene lookup returns CDR1 MDHEN and CDR2 SYDVKM. The V and J ends lost 4 bases and 0 bases respectively, with 16 bases between them. The CDR3 contains 18 residues. The CDR3 DNA sequence: TGTGCCAGCAGTTCCTTCTCGAACTTACCCTCTGGGGCCAACGTCCTGACTTTC. Protein sequence: CASSSFSNLPSGANVLTF.

The chain combines TRBV27 with TRBJ2-7, with D unclear. Germline V CDR1 and CDR2: MNHEY, SMNVEV (reference sequence). CDR3 length: 15 residues. V shed 3 bases and J shed 2 bases, with 14 bases lying between them. The CDR3 region is CASSFSQLLPYEQYF. The CDR3 DNA is TGTGCCAGCAGTTTTTCACAGCTCCTACCCTACGAGCAGTACTTC.